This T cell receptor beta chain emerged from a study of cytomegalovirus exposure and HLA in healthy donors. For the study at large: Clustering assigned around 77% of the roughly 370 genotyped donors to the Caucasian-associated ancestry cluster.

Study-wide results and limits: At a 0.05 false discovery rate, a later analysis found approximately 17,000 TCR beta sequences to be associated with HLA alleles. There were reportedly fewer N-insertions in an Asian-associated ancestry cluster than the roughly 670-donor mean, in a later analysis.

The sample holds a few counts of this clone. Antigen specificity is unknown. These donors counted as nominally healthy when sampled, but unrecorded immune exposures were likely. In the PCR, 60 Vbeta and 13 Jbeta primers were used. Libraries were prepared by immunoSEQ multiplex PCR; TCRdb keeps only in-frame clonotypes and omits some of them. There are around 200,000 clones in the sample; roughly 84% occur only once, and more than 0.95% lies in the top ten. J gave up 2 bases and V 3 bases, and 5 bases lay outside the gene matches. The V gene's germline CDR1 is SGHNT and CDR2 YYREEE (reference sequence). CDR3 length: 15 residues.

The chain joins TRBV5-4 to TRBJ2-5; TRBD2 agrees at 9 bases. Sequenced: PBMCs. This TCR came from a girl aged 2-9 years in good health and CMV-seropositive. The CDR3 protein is CASSSGTSRQETQYF. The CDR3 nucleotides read TGTGCCAGCAGCTCCGGGACTAGCAGACAAGAGACCCAGTACTTC.